The text below deals with one TCR beta chain. Profiling relied on immunoSEQ multiplex PCR, and the TCRdb table lists in-frame clones only, not all of them. The sample comprises fewer than 75,000 clones, roughly 90% of which are singletons, and around 3.5% rests with the top ten. CDR3 length: 15 amino acids. Germline loops: CDR1 SQVTM, CDR2 ANQGSEA. The ends lost 7 bases at V and 0 bases at J; junction bases unmatched: 9. The data were taken from a study of T cell changes during pregnancy in multiple sclerosis. The chain employs TRBV29-1 and TRBJ2-1; 7 nucleotides agree with TRBD2. The receptor comes from a female donor in good health, enrolled as a control in a pregnancy study. The sample in question was peripheral blood, obtained after pregnancy. The CDR3 DNA follows: TGCAGCGGCAGCCCAGCGGGACTCTCCTACAATGAGCAGTTCTTC. This codes for CSGSPAGLSYNEQFF.